These 20 T cell receptor beta chains share one sample of origin, sequenced in a study of blood T cell repertoires in COVID-19. TCRdb keeps only in-frame clones here, not all; method: immunoSEQ multiplex PCR. The top ten clones hold roughly 11% of a sample with some 130,000 clones, more than 75% of them seen once. Sequenced input: peripheral blood. These receptors were taken from a woman aged 70-85 years with COVID-19, enrolled during active disease.

This clone has more than one count but fewer than ten. V is TRBV2 and J is TRBJ1-6, with D possibly matching TRBD1 (6 bases). Germline loops: CDR1 SNHLY, CDR2 FYNNEI. V lost 8 bases and J 5 bases, leaving 19 bases between the germline ends. The CDR3 covers 16 residues. CDR3 nucleotide sequence: TGTGCCAGCGGATTAAGGGGGAATCGGGATAATTCACCCCTCCACTTT. Its protein product is CASGLRGNRDNSPLHF. Full variable domain (remainder filled in from reference TRBV2 and TRBJ1-6): EPEVTQTPSHQVTQMGQEVILRCVPISNHLYFYWYRQILGQKVEFLVSFYNNEISEKSEIFDDQFSVERPDGSNFTLKIRSTKLEDSAMYFCASGLRGNRDNSPLHFGNGTRLTVT.

CDR3 amino acids: CASSLLTGPTGGYEQYF. CDR3 nucleotides: TGTGCCAGCAGCTTGCTAACGGGCCCGACAGGGGGCTACGAGCAGTACTTC. This chain joins TRBV11-2 and TRBJ2-7, with 9 bases fitting TRBD1. With 3 bases clipped from V and 3 bases from J, the junction kept 12 bases outside the gene matches. The CDR3 runs 17 residues. Germline V gene sequence: CDR1 SGHAT, CDR2 FQNNGV.

The genes are TRBV28 and TRBJ1-6, with D possibly matching TRBD1 (6 bases). V lost 3 bases and J lost 7, with 13 bases in between. Germline CDR1 and CDR2: MDHEN and SYDVKM. The CDR3 contains 15 residues. In nucleotides, the CDR3 is TGTGCCAGCAGTTTGATGGGGGCAAGGAATTCACCCCTCCACTTT. It specifies CASSLMGARNSPLHF. Full variable domain (missing parts from reference TRBV28 and TRBJ1-6): DVKVTQSSRYLVKRTGEKVFLECVQDMDHENMFWYRQDPGLGLRLIYFSYDVKMKEKGDIPEGYSVSREKKERFSLILESASTNQTSMYLCASSLMGARNSPLHFGNGTRLTVT.

The chain couples TRBV5-4 to TRBJ2-7; TRBD1 matches at 7 bases. With 4 bases clipped from V and 3 bases from J, the junction kept 4 bases outside the gene matches. CDR1 is SGHNT and CDR2 is YYREEE in the germline V gene (reference sequence). The CDR3 length is 13 residues. CDR3 sequence (DNA): TGTGCCAGCAGCGTCTACAGGGGCTACGAGCAGTACTTC. The encoded protein is CASSVYRGYEQYF.

In this sample, this clone turned up once. This rearrangement joins TRBV5-4 to TRBJ2-7; D is uncertain. Looked up from germline, CDR1 is SGHNT and CDR2 is YYREEE (reference sequence). This CDR3 is 15 amino acids long. Trimming removed 4 bases at V and 2 bases at J, with 16 bases between. The DNA of the CDR3 is TGTGCCAGCAGCCCACCTGACACGTCAACCTACGAGCAGTACTTC. Translating it yields CASSPPDTSTYEQYF.

This clone has just one count. The V and J genes are TRBV3-1 (or the pseudogene TRBV3-2) and TRBJ1-2; 7 bases fit TRBD1. The CDR3 has 16 amino acids. Germline V lookup: CDR1 LGHDT, CDR2 YNNKEL (reference sequence). J lost 5 bases, V lost 3 bases, and 12 bases had no gene match. CDR3 sequence (DNA): TGTGCCAGCAGCCAGTACGGGACAGTTCGTGGGTATGGCTACACCTTC. It is translated as CASSQYGTVRGYGYTF.

This clone showed up just a few times. CDR3 amino acids: CSVEDGQGLVGYTF. The CDR3 nucleotides are TGCAGCGTTGAAGATGGGCAGGGTTTGGTCGGCTACACCTTC. This sequence joins TRBV29-1 and TRBJ1-2, with a weak D call TRBD1 (5 bases). V lost 0 bases to trimming and J lost 8 bases, with 16 bases between them. CDR1 and CDR2 from the germline V gene are SQVTM and ANQGSEA. This CDR3 has 14 residues.

V gene TRBV7-9 combines with J gene TRBJ2-3; 9 bases map to TRBD2. The J segment lost 1 base and the V segment lost 4 bases, leaving 9 bases of the junction unmatched. This CDR3 contains 17 residues. Germline CDR1 and CDR2: SEHNR and FQNEAQ (reference sequence). CDR3 nucleotides: TGTGCCAGCAGCTACCCTCTGACTAGCGGTGGCACAGATACGCAGTATTTT. Translated: CASSYPLTSGGTDTQYF.

This chain links TRBV4-1 with TRBJ1-4; TRBD1 matches at 10 bases. V lost 2 bases and J lost 8; bases outside the gene matches: 8. The CDR3 is 16 amino acids. CDR1 MGHRA and CDR2 YSYEKL come from the germline V gene. The CDR3 spells CASSQLKGTGVEKLFF. CDR3 sequence (DNA): TGCGCCAGCAGCCAACTAAAGGGGACAGGGGTGGAAAAACTGTTTTTT.

This rearrangement joins TRBV19 to TRBJ2-3; 11 bases are shared with TRBD2. Germline CDR1 reads LNHDA; CDR2 reads SQIVND (reference sequence). The CDR3 covers 15 residues. V shed 6 bases, J shed 5 bases, and the junction held 7 bases outside the gene matches. This CDR3 reads CASRNLAGGLDTQYF. Here the CDR3 DNA reads TGTGCCAGTAGGAACCTAGCGGGGGGCTTAGATACGCAGTATTTT.

The chain joins TRBV7-6 to TRBJ1-3; D is unresolved. Germline CDR1 is SGHVS and CDR2 is FNYEAQ. Trimming pared 5 bases from V and 3 bases from J, leaving 17 bases between. The CDR3 spans 16 residues. This CDR3 is CASSPLVVPNGNTIYF. DNA of the CDR3: TGTGCCAGCAGCCCACTTGTGGTCCCGAATGGAAACACCATATATTTT.

The gene calls are TRBV2 and TRBJ2-7; no reliable D call. The CDR3 is made up of 14 amino acids. Per the germline V gene, CDR1 is SNHLY and CDR2 is FYNNEI. Trimming removed 4 bases at V and 2 bases at J, with 12 bases between. In nucleotides, the CDR3 is TGTGCCAGCAGTGCAGGCACAGAACCCTACGAGCAGTACTTC. This translates into CASSAGTEPYEQYF.

The count of this clone is one. This chain uses TRBV5-1 with TRBJ1-1; 10 nucleotides align to TRBD1. Germline-derived CDR1 and CDR2 are SGHRS and YFSETQ. The junction had 2 bases not matched to a gene; V was cut back by 0 bases and J by 6 bases. This CDR3 has 14 amino acids. This CDR3 is CASSLGGQGAEAFF. As DNA, the CDR3 is TGCGCCAGCAGCTTGGGCGGACAGGGGGCTGAAGCTTTCTTT.

The J gene is TRBJ1-2, the V gene TRBV13; 10 bases line up with TRBD1. The CDR3 loop spans 17 amino acids. J gave up 1 base and V 5 bases, and 10 bases lay outside the gene matches. The germline gives CDR1 PRHDT, CDR2 FYEKMQ (reference sequence). The CDR3 bases are TGTGCCAGCAGCCTGGGACAGGGGAAAGCGGTTAACTATGGCTACACCTTC. This codes for CASSLGQGKAVNYGYTF.

A few counts support this clone. CDR3: CASSQGGNSNQPQHF. CDR3 DNA sequence: TGCGCCAGCAGCCAAGGCGGAAATAGCAATCAGCCCCAGCATTTT. The J gene is TRBJ1-5, the V gene TRBV4-1; D unresolved. The V gene's germline CDR1 is MGHRA and CDR2 YSYEKL. CDR3 length: 15 residues. The V end was cut by 1 base, the J end by 0 bases, with 7 bases between.

V gene TRBV2 combines with J gene TRBJ2-2, with D uncertain. Germline loops: CDR1 SNHLY, CDR2 FYNNEI. Trimming pared 6 bases from V and 3 bases from J, leaving 8 bases between. The CDR3 spans 13 residues. CDR3 nucleotides: TGTGCCAGCAGGCAGCGTGACACCGGGGAGCTGTTTTTT. Translation gives CASRQRDTGELFF. Using reference TRBV2 and TRBJ2-2 for the parts outside the CDR3, the full variable domain is EPEVTQTPSHQVTQMGQEVILRCVPISNHLYFYWYRQILGQKVEFLVSFYNNEISEKSEIFDDQFSVERPDGSNFTLKIRSTKLEDSAMYFCASRQRDTGELFFGEGSRLTVL.

V gene TRBV2 combines with J gene TRBJ2-3; 9 bases align to TRBD2. There are 15 residues in the CDR3. V dropped 7 bases and J dropped 1; count of bases not matched to a gene: 6. CDR1 is SNHLY, CDR2 FYNNEI, per germline. DNA for the CDR3: TGTGCCAGCAATGTAGCGGGGGAGGGCACAGATACGCAGTATTTT. It is translated as CASNVAGEGTDTQYF.

The V call is TRBV5-1, the J call TRBJ2-2; TRBD1 matches at 8 bases. The CDR3 sequence is 15 residues long. Per germline, CDR1 SGHRS and CDR2 YFSETQ. The V segment lost 5 bases and the J segment 5 bases; nucleotides outside the gene matches: 8. CDR3 sequence (DNA): TGCGCCAGCAGAAAAGGACAGGGAGGAACCGGGGAGCTGTTTTTT. Protein: CASRKGQGGTGELFF.

With regard to this clone: Within the sample, other DNA sequences also encode this same CDR3. The V call is TRBV5-1, the J call TRBJ1-5, with 10 positions matching TRBD1. The CDR3 sequence is 15 residues long. CDR1 SGHRS and CDR2 YFSETQ come from the germline V gene. J gave up 2 bases and V 2 bases, and 1 base lay outside the gene matches. This CDR3 reads CASSLGTGGNQPQHF. The CDR3, as DNA: TGCGCCAGCAGCTTAGGGACAGGGGGCAATCAGCCCCAGCATTTT.

The chain recombines TRBV2 with TRBJ1-5; D unclear. CDR1 is SNHLY, CDR2 FYNNEI, per germline. CDR3 size: 15 residues. The V end was cut by 2 bases, the J end by 4 bases, with 12 bases between. The CDR3: CASSESSGYNQPQHF. DNA for the CDR3: TGTGCCAGCAGTGAATCTAGCGGGTATAATCAGCCCCAGCATTTT.